This TCR beta chain was sequenced in a study of response to subunit inactivated influenza vaccine. Using its own MiXCR run on the RT-PCR reads, TCRdb lists one record per CDR3 protein. The table lists around 850,000 distinct CDR3 sequences, less than 20% of them singletons. The specimen comprised PBMCs from blood, sampled 4 to 6 days after vaccination. The receptor was isolated from a man aged 50 or older who received an inactivated influenza vaccine.

The CDR3 is CASSGTGANYEQYF. Here the CDR3 DNA reads TGTGCCAGCAGCGGGACAGGGGCCAACTACGAGCAGTACTTC. The chain is built from TRBV27 and TRBJ2-7, with 10 bases that match TRBD1. V dropped 6 bases and J dropped 3; count of bases not matched to a gene: 5. Germline CDR1 and CDR2: MNHEY and SMNVEV (reference sequence). This CDR3 comprises 14 residues.